This T cell receptor (beta chain) was sequenced in a study of blood T cell repertoires in COVID-19. Study-wide context: COVID-19 samples from acute and convalescent phases originated in the United States, Italy and Spain. T cells, B-cell-depleted T cells, or PBMCs provided the cDNA or gDNA that served as material.

In the original analysis: Estimation of nucleated cell counts was performed using reference gene primer amplification. TCRdb keeps only in-frame clones here, not all; method: immunoSEQ multiplex PCR. The V and J calls and clone size are taken from that table; D and trimming were inferred from the DNA. The sample holds 210,000 or so clones, 70% to 90% seen once. This clone showed up just once. Unmatched junction bases numbered 11, after V lost 10 bases and J lost 8 bases. This CDR3 region has 13 residues. The V call is TRBV12-3 or TRBV12-4, the J call TRBJ2-1; TRBD2 matches 7 bases. The receptor's source is a woman aged 40 to 50 who had recovered from COVID-19. The sequenced material came from peripheral blood. Here the CDR3 DNA reads TGTGCCACCGGGGCTTGGGCGGGGGATGAGCAGTTCTTC. This encodes CATGAWAGDEQFF.